One sample yielded the 4 T cell receptor beta chains listed below, sequenced in a study of post-analysis software for immune sequencing data. Study-level results: Five TRBV segments (TRBV5-6, TRBV5-1 and TRBV20-1 among them) occurred more frequently in patients than in controls.

TCR beta cDNA libraries included unique molecular identifiers. TCRdb reprocessed the PCR reads via MiXCR and lists one record per CDR3 protein. The repertoire consists of under 650,000 distinct CDR3 sequences, with 44% occurring once and the leading ten covering 1.5% to 2%. Antigens for these TCRs are unknown. Source material: blood. These receptors came from a girl aged 10 to 17 with multiple sclerosis.

Only a few counts were recorded for this clonotype. The CDR3 DNA reads TGTGCCAGCAGCTTATTGCGGGTCGGGACCGGGGAGCTGTTTTTT. It specifies CASSLLRVGTGELFF. V usage is TRBV7-2 and J usage is TRBJ2-2, with D tentatively TRBD2 (5 bases). Trimming took 2 bases from V and 5 from J, leaving 12 bases between them. CDR1 is SGHTA, CDR2 FQGNSA, per germline. The CDR3 runs 15 residues.

This clonotype was seen a handful of times. This chain connects TRBV2 to TRBJ1-2, with 9 bases lining up with TRBD1. Trimming cost V 8 bases and J 10 bases; bases outside gene matches: 8. In germline, CDR1 is SNHLY, CDR2 FYNNEI. The CDR3 runs to 12 residues. DNA for the CDR3: TGTGCCAGCCGGGGGACAGGGCAAGTCTACACCTTC. It is translated as CASRGTGQVYTF.

This clonotype was seen a few times. This chain uses TRBV5-1 with TRBJ2-5; a possible D gene is TRBD1 (5 bases). The last part of the DNA fits TRBJ2-7 better; the J call may be wrong. CDR3 length: 13 residues. Germline V gene data show CDR1 as SGHRS and CDR2 as YFSETQ. In DNA, the CDR3 is TGCGCCAGCAGCCTGCTTGGGGCGGCCGAGCAGTACTTC. Translation: CASSLLGAAEQYF.

This clonotype was seen at least ten times. The chain uses TRBV6-5 and TRBJ2-5, with D possibly TRBD2 on 5 matching bases. CDR1 MNHEY and CDR2 SVGAGI come from the germline V gene. The CDR3 sequence is 12 residues long. V was clipped by 11 bases and J by 1 base, with 11 bases between them. The CDR3 here is CAVNGLQETQYF. CDR3 bases: TGTGCCGTCAACGGACTCCAAGAGACCCAGTACTTC.